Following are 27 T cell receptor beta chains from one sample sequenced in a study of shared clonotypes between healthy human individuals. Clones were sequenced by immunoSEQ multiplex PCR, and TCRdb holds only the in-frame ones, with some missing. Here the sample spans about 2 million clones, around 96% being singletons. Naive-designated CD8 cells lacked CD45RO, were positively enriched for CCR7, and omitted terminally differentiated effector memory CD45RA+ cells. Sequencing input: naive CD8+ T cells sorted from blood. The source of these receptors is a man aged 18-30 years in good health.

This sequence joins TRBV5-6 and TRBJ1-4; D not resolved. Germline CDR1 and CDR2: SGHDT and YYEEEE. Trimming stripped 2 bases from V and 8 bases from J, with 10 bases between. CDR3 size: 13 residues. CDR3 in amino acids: CASSFASLEKLFF. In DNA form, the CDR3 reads TGTGCCAGCAGCTTTGCCAGTCTGGAAAAACTGTTTTTT.

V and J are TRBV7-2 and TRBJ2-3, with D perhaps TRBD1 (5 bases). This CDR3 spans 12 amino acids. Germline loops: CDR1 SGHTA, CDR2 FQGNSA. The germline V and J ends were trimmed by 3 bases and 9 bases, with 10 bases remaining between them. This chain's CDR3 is CASSFDSETQYF. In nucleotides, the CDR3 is TGTGCCAGCAGCTTTGACAGTGAGACGCAGTATTTT. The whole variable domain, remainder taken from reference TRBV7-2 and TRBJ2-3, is GAGVSQSPSNKVTEKGKDVELRCDPISGHTALYWYRQSLGQGLEFLIYFQGNSAPDKSGLPSDRFSAERTGGSVSTLTIQRTQQEDSAVYLCASSFDSETQYFGPGTRLTVL.

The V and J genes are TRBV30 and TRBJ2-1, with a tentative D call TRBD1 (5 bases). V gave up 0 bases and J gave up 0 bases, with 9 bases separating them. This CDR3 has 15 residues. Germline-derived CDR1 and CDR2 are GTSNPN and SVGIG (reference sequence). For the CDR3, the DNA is TGTGCCTGGAGTGTATTGGGGCGCTCCTACAATGAGCAGTTCTTC. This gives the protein CAWSVLGRSYNEQFF.

The CDR3 protein is CASTTGTFNTEAFF. CDR3 nucleotide sequence: TGTGCCAGCACTACCGGGACGTTTAACACTGAAGCTTTCTTT. This chain uses TRBV6-1 with TRBJ1-1; the D gene is possibly TRBD1 (5 bases). This CDR3 contains 14 residues. The V and J ends lost 7 bases and 2 bases respectively, with 14 bases between them. The germline CDR1 and CDR2 sequences are MNHNS and SASEGT.

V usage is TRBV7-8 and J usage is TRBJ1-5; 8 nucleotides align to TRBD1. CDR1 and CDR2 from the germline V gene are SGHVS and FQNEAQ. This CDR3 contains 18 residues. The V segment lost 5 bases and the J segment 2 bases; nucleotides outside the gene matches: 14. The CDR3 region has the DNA TGTGCCAGCAGCCCTAGGGGCAGGGGGCCAGTGGGCAATCAGCCCCAGCATTTT. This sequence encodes CASSPRGRGPVGNQPQHF. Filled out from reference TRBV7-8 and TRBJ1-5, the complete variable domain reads GAGVSQSPRYKVAKRGQDVALRCDPISGHVSLFWYQQALGQGPEFLTYFQNEAQLDKSGLPSDRFFAERPEGSVSTLKIQRTQQEDSAVYLCASSPRGRGPVGNQPQHFGDGTRLSIL.

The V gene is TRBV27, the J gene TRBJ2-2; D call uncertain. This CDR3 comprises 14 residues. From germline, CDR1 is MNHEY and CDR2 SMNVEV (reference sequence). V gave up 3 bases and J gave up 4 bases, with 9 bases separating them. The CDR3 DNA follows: TGTGCCAGCAGTTTTCTGGGCTCCACCGGGGAGCTGTTTTTT. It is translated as CASSFLGSTGELFF.

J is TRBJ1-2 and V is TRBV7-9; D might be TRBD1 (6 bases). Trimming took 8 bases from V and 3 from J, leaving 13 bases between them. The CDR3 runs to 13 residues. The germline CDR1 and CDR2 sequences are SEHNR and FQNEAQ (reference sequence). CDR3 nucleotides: TGTGCCAGCCAGGGGCCTCGCGACTATGGCTACACCTTC. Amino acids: CASQGPRDYGYTF.

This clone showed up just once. CDR3 sequence reads: CAIRQNTEAFF. As DNA, the CDR3 is TGTGCCATACGACAGAACACTGAAGCTTTCTTT. The chain links TRBV10-3 to TRBJ1-1; no clear D gene. This CDR3 comprises 11 residues. The germline CDR1 and CDR2 sequences are ENHRY and SYGVKD. Deletions cut 9 bases from V and 1 base from J, with 6 bases between.

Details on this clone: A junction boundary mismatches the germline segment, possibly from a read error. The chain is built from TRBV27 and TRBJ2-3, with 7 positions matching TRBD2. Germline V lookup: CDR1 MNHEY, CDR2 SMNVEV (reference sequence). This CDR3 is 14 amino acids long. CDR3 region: CATSWRESTDTQYF. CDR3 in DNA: TGTGCCACCAGTTGGCGGGAGTCGACAGATACGCAGTATTTT.

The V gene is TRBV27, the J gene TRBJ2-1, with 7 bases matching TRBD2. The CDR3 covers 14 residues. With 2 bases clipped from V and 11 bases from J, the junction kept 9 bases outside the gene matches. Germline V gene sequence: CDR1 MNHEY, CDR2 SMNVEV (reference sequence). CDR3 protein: CASSLVGAGLKQFF. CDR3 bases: TGTGCCAGCAGTTTAGTGGGAGCGGGGCTTAAGCAGTTCTTC.

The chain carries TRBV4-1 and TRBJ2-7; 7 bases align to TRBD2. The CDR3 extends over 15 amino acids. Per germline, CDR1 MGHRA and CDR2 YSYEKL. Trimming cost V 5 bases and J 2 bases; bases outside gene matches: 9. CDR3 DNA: TGCGCCAGCAGCATGTCTAGCGGACCTACCTACGAGCAGTACTTC. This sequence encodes CASSMSSGPTYEQYF.

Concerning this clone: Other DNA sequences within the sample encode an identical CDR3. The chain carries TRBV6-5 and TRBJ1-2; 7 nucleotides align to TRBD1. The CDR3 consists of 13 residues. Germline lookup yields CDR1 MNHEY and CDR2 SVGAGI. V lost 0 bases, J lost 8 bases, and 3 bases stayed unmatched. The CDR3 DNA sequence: TGTGCCAGCAGTTACTCGGCAGGGGGGGGCTACACCTTC. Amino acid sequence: CASSYSAGGGYTF.

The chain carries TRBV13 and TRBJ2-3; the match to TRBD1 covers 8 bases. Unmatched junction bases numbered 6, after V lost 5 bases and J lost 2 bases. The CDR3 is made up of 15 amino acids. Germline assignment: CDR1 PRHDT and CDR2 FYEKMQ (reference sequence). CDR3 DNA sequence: TGTGCCAGCAGCCAAGGGACAGGTCTCACAGATACGCAGTATTTT. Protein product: CASSQGTGLTDTQYF. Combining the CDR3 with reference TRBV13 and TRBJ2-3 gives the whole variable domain AAGVIQSPRHLIKEKRETATLKCYPIPRHDTVYWYQQGPGQDPQFLISFYEKMQSDKGSIPDRFSAQQFSDYHSELNMSSLELGDSALYFCASSQGTGLTDTQYFGPGTRLTVL.

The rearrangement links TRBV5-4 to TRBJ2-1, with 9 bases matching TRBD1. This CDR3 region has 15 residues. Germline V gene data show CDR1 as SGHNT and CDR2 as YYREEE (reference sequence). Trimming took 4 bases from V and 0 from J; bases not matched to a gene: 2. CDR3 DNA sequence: TGTGCCAGCAGCATACAGGGGGCCTCCTACAATGAGCAGTTCTTC. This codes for CASSIQGASYNEQFF.

The CDR3 DNA reads TGTGCCAGCAGTGATGCGACTAGCGTCACAGATACGCAGTATTTT. Protein sequence: CASSDATSVTDTQYF. The rearrangement links TRBV2 to TRBJ2-3; 8 nucleotides match TRBD2. V lost 3 bases to trimming and J lost 2 bases; unmatched junction nucleotides: 4. CDR1 SNHLY and CDR2 FYNNEI come from the germline V gene. The CDR3 contains 15 residues.

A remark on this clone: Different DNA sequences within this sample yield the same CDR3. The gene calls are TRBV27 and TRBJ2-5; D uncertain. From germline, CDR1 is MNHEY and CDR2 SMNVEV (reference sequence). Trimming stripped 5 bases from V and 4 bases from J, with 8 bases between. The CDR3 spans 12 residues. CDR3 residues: CASSLTRETQYF. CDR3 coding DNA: TGTGCCAGCAGTCTCACAAGAGAGACCCAGTACTTC.

The CDR3 DNA follows: TGTGCCAGCAAGGAAGGCTTCCAAGAGACCCAGTACTTC. It is translated as CASKEGFQETQYF. The rearrangement joins TRBV2 to TRBJ2-5; D uncertain. The length of the CDR3 is 13 residues. V dropped 7 bases and J dropped 1 base, with 10 bases sitting between them. In germline, CDR1 is SNHLY, CDR2 FYNNEI.

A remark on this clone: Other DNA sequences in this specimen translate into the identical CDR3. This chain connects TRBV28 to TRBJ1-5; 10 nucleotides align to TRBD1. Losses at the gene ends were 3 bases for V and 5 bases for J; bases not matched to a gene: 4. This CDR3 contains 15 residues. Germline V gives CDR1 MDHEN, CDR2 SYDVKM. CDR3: CASSFRDRGHQPQHF. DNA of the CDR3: TGTGCCAGCAGTTTTAGGGACAGGGGACATCAGCCCCAGCATTTT.

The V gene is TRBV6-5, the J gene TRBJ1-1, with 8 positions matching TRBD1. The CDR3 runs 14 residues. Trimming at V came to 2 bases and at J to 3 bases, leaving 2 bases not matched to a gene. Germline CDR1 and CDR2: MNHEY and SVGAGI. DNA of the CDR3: TGTGCCAGCAGTTACCAGGGGGCACACACTGAAGCTTTCTTT. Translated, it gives CASSYQGAHTEAFF.

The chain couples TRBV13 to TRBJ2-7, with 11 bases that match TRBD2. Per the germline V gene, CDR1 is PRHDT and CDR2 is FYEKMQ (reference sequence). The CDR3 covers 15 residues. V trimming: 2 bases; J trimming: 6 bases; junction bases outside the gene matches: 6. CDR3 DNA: TGTGCCAGCAGCTTATTGACTAGCGGGGATCCCGAGCAGTACTTC. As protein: CASSLLTSGDPEQYF.

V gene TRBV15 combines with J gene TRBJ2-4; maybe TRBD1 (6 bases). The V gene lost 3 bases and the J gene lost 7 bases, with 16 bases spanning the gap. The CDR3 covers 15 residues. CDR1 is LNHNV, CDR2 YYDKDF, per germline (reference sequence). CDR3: CATSSPNRDMNIQYF. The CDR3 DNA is TGTGCCACCAGCAGTCCAAACAGGGACATGAACATTCAGTACTTC.

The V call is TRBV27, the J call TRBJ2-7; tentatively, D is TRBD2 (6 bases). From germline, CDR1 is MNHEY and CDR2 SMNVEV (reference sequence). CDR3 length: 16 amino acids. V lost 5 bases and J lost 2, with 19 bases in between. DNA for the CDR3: TGTGCCAGCAGTACATCGTGGGGGGTGAAAACCTACGAGCAGTACTTC. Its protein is CASSTSWGVKTYEQYF.

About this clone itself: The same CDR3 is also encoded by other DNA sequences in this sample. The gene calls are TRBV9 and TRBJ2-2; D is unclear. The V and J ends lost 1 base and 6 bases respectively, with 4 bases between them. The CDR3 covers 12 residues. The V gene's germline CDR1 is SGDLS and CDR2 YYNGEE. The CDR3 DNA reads TGTGCCAGCAGCGTAATCCCCGGGGAGCTGTTTTTT. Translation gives CASSVIPGELFF.

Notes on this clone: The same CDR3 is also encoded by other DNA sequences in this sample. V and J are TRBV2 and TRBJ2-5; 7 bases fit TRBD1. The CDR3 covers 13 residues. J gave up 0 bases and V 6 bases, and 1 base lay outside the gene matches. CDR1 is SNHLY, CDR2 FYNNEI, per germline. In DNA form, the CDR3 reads TGTGCCAGCAGGACAGGGAACCAAGAGACCCAGTACTTC. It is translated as CASRTGNQETQYF.

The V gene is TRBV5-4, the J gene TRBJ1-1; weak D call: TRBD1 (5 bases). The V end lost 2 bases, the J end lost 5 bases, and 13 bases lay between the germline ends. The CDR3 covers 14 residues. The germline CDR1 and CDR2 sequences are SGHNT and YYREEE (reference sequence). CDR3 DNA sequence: TGTGCCAGCAGCTTCCTAGGGACGGGGACTGAAGCTTTCTTT. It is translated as CASSFLGTGTEAFF. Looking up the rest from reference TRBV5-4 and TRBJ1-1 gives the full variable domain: ETGVTQSPTHLIKTRGQQVTLRCSSQSGHNTVSWYQQALGQGPQFIFQYYREEENGRGNFPPRFSGLQFPNYSSELNVNALELDDSALYLCASSFLGTGTEAFFGQGTRLTVV.

CDR3 sequence reads: CASSLGTGQILNEQYF. The CDR3 nucleotides are TGTGCCAGCAGCTTAGGCACGGGACAGATCCTAAACGAGCAGTACTTC. The chain links TRBV11-2 to TRBJ2-7; 7 positions match TRBD1. Trimming took 1 base from V and 5 from J; bases not matched to a gene: 11. The CDR3 loop spans 16 amino acids. Germline assignment: CDR1 SGHAT and CDR2 FQNNGV.

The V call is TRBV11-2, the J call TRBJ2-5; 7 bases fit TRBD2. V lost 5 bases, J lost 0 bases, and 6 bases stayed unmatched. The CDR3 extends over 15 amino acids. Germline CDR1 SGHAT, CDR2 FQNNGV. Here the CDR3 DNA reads TGTGCCAGCAGCGCAGCTGGGGGGGACCAAGAGACCCAGTACTTC. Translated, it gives CASSAAGGDQETQYF.